This T cell receptor beta chain was identified during a study of CD8+CD57+ T cells in acquired aplastic anemia. Study summary: The DNA of sorted CD4+ and CD8+ cells averaged around 3.2 ug.

The sequenced patients had an expansion of CD8+CD57+ cells seen by flow cytometry. In all patients, the disease was severe acquired aplastic anemia. Prior therapy had not been administered to any patient at the time of blood sampling. The length of the CDR3 is 14 residues. V dropped 3 bases and J dropped 0 bases, with 11 bases sitting between them. Per the germline V gene, CDR1 is DFQATT and CDR2 is SNEGSKA (reference sequence). For CDR3 and TCR beta VDJ profiling, genomic DNA was the template used. TCRdb used MiXCR to reprocess the reads, holding one entry per CDR3 protein. This table holds over 250,000 distinct CDR3 sequences, roughly 59% found once. This clonotype was observed many times.

Sequenced material: sorted CD4+, CD8+, or CD8+CD57+ T cells (not recorded which) from PBMCs. This chain connects TRBV20-1 to TRBJ1-1; possible D gene TRBD1, 5 bases. This TCR was sampled from a human donor with aplastic anemia. The CDR3 here is CSASQGRVNTEAFF. In nucleotides, the CDR3 is TGCAGTGCTAGTCAGGGCAGAGTGAACACTGAAGCTTTCTTT.